This passage covers 20 T cell receptor beta chains from one sample sequenced in a study of beta chain features in type 1 diabetes. The investigators reverse transcribed all of the isolated RNA, so they sequenced expressed TCRB transcripts. Produced via immunoSEQ multiplex PCR; TCRdb's table is partial and in-frame only. The sample records a few hundred thousand clones, around 19% being singletons. The material sequenced was naive CD4+ T cells from blood. The receptors stem from a woman aged 18-29 years in good health.

The rearrangement uses TRBV19 and TRBJ1-2; 9 nucleotides line up with TRBD1. Germline-derived CDR1 and CDR2 are LNHDA and SQIVND (reference sequence). After removal of 5 bases from V and 3 bases from J, the junction contained 7 bases not matched to a gene. This CDR3 comprises 15 residues. Here the CDR3 DNA reads TGTGCCAGTAGTGATCACAGGGGGCAAGACTATGGCTACACCTTC. This codes for CASSDHRGQDYGYTF.

The J gene is TRBJ2-6, the V gene TRBV6-6; D not certain. This CDR3 is 14 amino acids long. The germline V gene has CDR1 MNHNY and CDR2 SVGAGI (reference sequence). V was shortened by 10 bases and J by 0 bases, with 10 bases between the two germline ends. The CDR3 region has the DNA TGTGCCATTCGGAGTGCCTCTGGGGCCAACGTCCTGACTTTC. It codes for CAIRSASGANVLTF.

This clone was seen more than once but under ten times. The V and J genes are TRBV4-3 and TRBJ2-4; TRBD1 aligns across 7 bases. The CDR3 consists of 15 residues. V gave up 1 base and J gave up 6 bases; unmatched junction bases: 6. Germline-derived CDR1 and CDR2 are LGHNA and YSLEER. The CDR3 loop reads CASSQADRVGNIQYF. For the CDR3, the DNA is TGCGCCAGCAGCCAAGCAGACAGGGTGGGAAACATTCAGTACTTC.

This clone was seen a handful of times. CDR3 in amino acids: CAISESPRPHTEAFF. Here the CDR3 DNA reads TGTGCCATCAGTGAGTCCCCCAGGCCGCACACTGAAGCTTTCTTT. V gene TRBV10-3 combines with J gene TRBJ1-1, with D uncertain. V shed 0 bases and J shed 3 bases, with 11 bases lying between them. The length of the CDR3 is 15 residues. Germline CDR1 is ENHRY and CDR2 is SYGVKD.

The chain is built from TRBV5-4 and TRBJ2-3; maybe TRBD1 (6 bases). The CDR3 is 14 residues long. Germline assignment: CDR1 SGHNT and CDR2 YYREEE (reference sequence). Trimming took off 3 bases at V and 0 bases at J, with 8 bases between the two ends. CDR3 nucleotides: TGTGCCAGCAGCTCGCAGGGGAGCACAGATACGCAGTATTTT. It encodes CASSSQGSTDTQYF.

This chain links TRBV5-1 with TRBJ2-1; D might be TRBD2 (6 bases). V was pared by 4 bases and J by 8 bases, with 10 bases between. Germline CDR1 and CDR2: SGHRS and YFSETQ. The CDR3 length is 12 residues. The DNA for the CDR3 is TGCGCCAGCAGCGGGGGAGGATATGAGCAGTTCTTC. As protein: CASSGGGYEQFF.

This sequence joins TRBV30 and TRBJ1-1; 8 nucleotides match TRBD1. Germline loops: CDR1 GTSNPN, CDR2 SVGIG (reference sequence). The CDR3 runs to 12 residues. After removal of 7 bases from V and 1 base from J, the junction contained 2 bases not matched to a gene. CDR3 DNA: TGTGCCTCGGACAGGGCGAACACTGAAGCTTTCTTT. Translation: CASDRANTEAFF.

This rearrangement joins TRBV9 to TRBJ2-7; possibly TRBD2 for D (5 bases). The CDR3 is 15 amino acids. Germline assignment: CDR1 SGDLS and CDR2 YYNGEE. V dropped 0 bases and J dropped 3 bases, with 13 bases sitting between them. CDR3 sequence: CASSVGLGLRYEQYF. The CDR3, as DNA: TGTGCCAGCAGCGTAGGGTTAGGACTTCGCTACGAGCAGTACTTC.

This chain uses TRBV5-1 with TRBJ1-2; D perhaps matches TRBD1 (6 bases). Germline assignment: CDR1 SGHRS and CDR2 YFSETQ. The V end was cut by 0 bases, the J end by 3 bases, with 12 bases between. The CDR3 loop spans 15 amino acids. The CDR3: CASSLGGGFDYGYTF. CDR3 DNA: TGCGCCAGCAGCTTGGGTGGGGGCTTTGACTATGGCTACACCTTC.

This chain uses TRBV30 with TRBJ1-5, with unresolved D. Deletions cut 0 bases from V and 5 bases from J, with 8 bases between. Germline lookup yields CDR1 GTSNPN and CDR2 SVGIG (reference sequence). The CDR3 totals 13 residues. The CDR3 coding sequence is TGTGCCTGGAGTGTACGTGAGGATCAGCCCCAGCATTTT. This codes for CAWSVREDQPQHF.

This clone was recorded a few times. The V gene is TRBV4-1, the J gene TRBJ2-1; perhaps TRBD2 as D (7 bases). V lost 3 bases to trimming and J lost 7 bases, with 19 bases between them. This CDR3 spans 16 amino acids. Germline V gene lookup returns CDR1 MGHRA and CDR2 YSYEKL. The CDR3 DNA sequence: TGCGCCAGCAGCCATCTAACGGGGGGCCGTGGGAATGAGCAGTTCTTC. It encodes CASSHLTGGRGNEQFF.

This clone was observed a handful of times. The chain is built from TRBV21-1 and TRBJ2-5; the table assigns TRBD1, which was not confirmed against the DNA. TRBV21-1 is a recognized pseudogene. The CDR3 sequence is 16 residues long. DNA of the CDR3: TGTGCCAGCAGCAAAGGGCTCAGGGGGCTCCAAGAGACCCAGTACTTC. The encoded protein is CASSKGLRGLQETQYF.

The chain recombines TRBV19 with TRBJ2-1, with TRBD1 matching over 11 bases. The V gene end was trimmed by 4 bases and the J gene end by 8 bases; junction bases not matched to a gene: 16. Germline CDR1 and CDR2: LNHDA and SQIVND (reference sequence). This CDR3 contains 18 residues. The CDR3 sequence is CASSRRDRGTFYTDEQFF. CDR3 nucleotide sequence: TGTGCCAGTAGTAGGCGGGACAGGGGGACCTTCTACACCGATGAGCAGTTCTTC. The full variable domain, rest sourced from reference TRBV19 and TRBJ2-1, is DGGITQSPKYLFRKEGQNVTLSCEQNLNHDAMYWYRQDPGQGLRLIYYSQIVNDFQKGDIAEGYSVSREKKESFPLTVTSAQKNPTAFYLCASSRRDRGTFYTDEQFFGPGTRLTVL.

This clone has just a few counts. The gene calls are TRBV15 and TRBJ2-3; perhaps TRBD1 as D (7 bases). CDR1 LNHNV and CDR2 YYDKDF come from the germline V gene (reference sequence). This CDR3 has 14 amino acids. V gave up 8 bases and J gave up 5 bases, with 17 bases separating them. For the CDR3, the DNA is TGTGCCACCCGCACCTGGCAGGGGGGAGATACGCAGTATTTT. This translates into CATRTWQGGDTQYF.

This clone was observed a few times. CDR3 loop: CASSPQRAGNEQFF. CDR3 DNA: TGCGCCAGCAGCCCCCAGAGGGCCGGTAATGAGCAGTTCTTC. The J gene is TRBJ2-1, the V gene TRBV5-1; the D gene is possibly TRBD2 (5 bases). The CDR3 is 14 residues long. CDR1 and CDR2 from the germline V gene are SGHRS and YFSETQ. Trimming cost V 4 bases and J 7 bases, with 15 bases left between them.

In its sample, this clone was seen a few times. The V call is TRBV4-1, the J call TRBJ2-7; 7 bases agree with TRBD1. V lost 6 bases, J lost 2 bases, and 1 base stayed unmatched. CDR1 is MGHRA and CDR2 is YSYEKL in the germline V gene. The CDR3 length is 12 residues. The CDR3 nucleotides are TGCGCCAGCAGAGGGGGCACCTACGAGCAGTACTTC. Amino acids: CASRGGTYEQYF.

In this sample, this clone turned up a few times. The sample has other DNA sequences that encode this CDR3 too. The chain joins TRBV5-1 to TRBJ2-5; D might be TRBD1 (5 bases). The germline V gene encodes CDR1 SGHRS and CDR2 YFSETQ. This CDR3 has 13 residues. Trimming cost V 0 bases and J 3 bases, with 6 bases left between them. CDR3 DNA sequence: TGCGCCAGCAGCTTGGGACAGAAAGAGACCCAGTACTTC. It codes for CASSLGQKETQYF.

This clone was seen more than once but under ten times. The chain recombines TRBV4-1 with TRBJ2-1; 7 bases are a match to TRBD1. V gave up 4 bases and J gave up 6 bases; unmatched junction bases: 9. This CDR3 is 15 amino acids long. Per germline, CDR1 MGHRA and CDR2 YSYEKL. The CDR3 DNA sequence: TGCGCCAGCAGCCTCCTCCAGGGGGTTTCCAATGAGCAGTTCTTC. Translating it yields CASSLLQGVSNEQFF.

This clone was seen a few times. In nucleotides, the CDR3 is TGTGCCAGCAGTAACGCAGGGGGCTCAGGCGGAAACACCATATATTTT. Protein sequence: CASSNAGGSGGNTIYF. The chain couples TRBV25-1 to TRBJ1-3; TRBD1 matches at 8 bases. Trimming at V came to 5 bases and at J to 4 bases, leaving 10 bases not matched to a gene. The CDR3 loop spans 16 amino acids. Germline CDR1 is MGHDK and CDR2 is SYGVNS. The variable domain in full, with the rest retrieved from reference TRBV25-1 and TRBJ1-3, is EADIYQTPRYLVIGTGKKITLECSQTMGHDKMYWYQQDPGMELHLIHYSYGVNSTEKGDLSSESTVSRIRTEHFPLTLESARPSHTSQYLCASSNAGGSGGNTIYFGEGSWLTVV.

This clone came up a few times. This chain connects TRBV15 to TRBJ2-3, with D maybe TRBD2 (6 bases). CDR1 and CDR2 from the germline V gene are LNHNV and YYDKDF (reference sequence). V was clipped by 0 bases and J by 0 bases, with 22 bases between them. The CDR3 loop spans 20 amino acids. CDR3 coding DNA: TGTGCCACCAGCAGAGATTTTAGAGGACTAACAATCTCTAGCACAGATACGCAGTATTTT. Translated: CATSRDFRGLTISSTDTQYF.